This TCR beta chain was identified during a study of a mutant IDH1 vaccine in newly diagnosed glioma. Study-level information: The initiation of vaccination occurred 4-6 weeks after radiotherapy alone, or with temozolomide cycles. Patients' prior therapy spanned radiotherapy, temozolomide, or both; most underwent both.

Time point of the sample: week 35, safety follow-up. It was 300 ug of mutant IDH1 20-mer peptide that made up each vaccine dose, given with topical imiquimod. Every donor had a new WHO grade 3 or 4 astrocytoma that was IDH1-mutant, with loss of nuclear ATRX. Per germline, CDR1 SGHRS and CDR2 YFSETQ. The CDR3 extends over 13 amino acids. V was pared by 4 bases and J by 5 bases, with 12 bases between. Sequencing used immunoSEQ multiplex PCR; TCRdb keeps in-frame clones, though not all of them. This table holds about 32,000 clones, around four fifths found once. A few counts support this clone. Its matching antigen is unknown.

The source is a middle-aged man with glioma. Some clones in this sample may be carry-over from other donors' samples. The V and J genes are TRBV5-1 and TRBJ1-2; the D gene is possibly TRBD1 (5 bases). Sequencing used PBMCs, obtained from a glioma patient whose treatment included an IDH1 peptide vaccine. CDR3 protein: CASSILGTYGYTF. Here the CDR3 DNA reads TGCGCCAGCAGCATCCTGGGGACTTATGGCTACACCTTC.